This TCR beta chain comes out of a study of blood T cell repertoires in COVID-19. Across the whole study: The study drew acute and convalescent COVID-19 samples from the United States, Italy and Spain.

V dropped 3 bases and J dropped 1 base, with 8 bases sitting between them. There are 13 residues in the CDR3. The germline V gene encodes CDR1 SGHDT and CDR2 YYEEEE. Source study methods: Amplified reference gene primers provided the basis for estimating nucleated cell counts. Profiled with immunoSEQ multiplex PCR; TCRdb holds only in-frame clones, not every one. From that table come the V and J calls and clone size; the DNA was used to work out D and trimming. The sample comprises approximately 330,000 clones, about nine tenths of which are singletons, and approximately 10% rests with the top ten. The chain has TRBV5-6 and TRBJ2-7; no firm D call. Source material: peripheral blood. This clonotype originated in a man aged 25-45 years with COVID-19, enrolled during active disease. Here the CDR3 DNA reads TGTGCCAGCAGCTGGCCTAGGTCCTACGAGCAGTACTTC. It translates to CASSWPRSYEQYF.